This TCR beta chain is drawn from a study of T cells in Graves' hyperthyroidism and ophthalmopathy. Each diagnosis drew on symptoms, thyroxine, TRAb, thyroid ultrasound and orbital computed tomography findings. The authors obtained PBMCs from 10 ml of fresh peripheral blood. The CDR3 extends over 15 amino acids. Germline lookup yields CDR1 SQVTM and CDR2 ANQGSEA. Findings and limits, study-wide: Most thyroid clonotypes that were expanded above 0.001 also turned up in blood.

Regarding this clonotype: The antigen is unknown. The junction differs from germline at one of its ends, possibly a read error.

RNA transcripts yielded amplified TCR beta CDR3 regions. The primer set for the first-round RT-PCR of the TCR CDR3 was HTBI. TCRdb recomputed calls from the multiplex PCR reads with MiXCR, one row per CDR3 protein. The sample shows 300,000 to 400,000 distinct CDR3 sequences, 11% to 15% of them seen only once. The chain links TRBV29-1 to TRBJ2-3, with D perhaps TRBD1 (6 bases). The TCR originated in a woman aged 25 to 39 with Graves' hyperthyroidism. Sequencing input: blood. The CDR3 region has the DNA TGCAGCGTGGAAGGGGGAACGGATAGCACAGATACGCAGTATTTT. Translating gives CSVEGGTDSTDTQYF.